This is a list of T cell receptor beta chains from one sample in a study of early T cells in non-severe SARS-CoV-2 infection. Via MiXCR, TCRdb re-called the 5' RACE reads, giving one row per CDR3 protein. The repertoire holds approximately 45,000 distinct CDR3 sequences, with roughly 6% as singletons. The sequenced material came from whole blood. Receptors were obtained from an adult who was a healthcare worker with PCR-confirmed SARS-CoV-2 infection or an uninfected control (not recorded which). Each CDR3 is given with its conserved first and last residue. D genes are given only for firm matches. Clone size is given for some rows only: seen once, a few or many times, or a class if the clone is expanded.

V,D,size,J,length,DNA,CDR3
TRBV29-1,-,few,TRBJ2-7,11,TGCAGCGTTGGAGGACAGAACGAGCAGTACTTC,CSVGGQNEQYF
TRBV28,-,many,TRBJ2-3,15,TGTGCCAGCAGTTTATGGACGGTTAAATCAGATACGCAGTATTTT,CASSLWTVKSDTQYF
TRBV5-1,-,-,TRBJ2-7,13,TGCGCCAGCAGCTTGGGGTCAGAATACGAGCAGTACTTC,CASSLGSEYEQYF
TRBV27,-,many,TRBJ2-2,13,TGTGCCAGCAGTTTACTGGGCACCGGGGAGCTGTTTTTT,CASSLLGTGELFF
TRBV10-3,-,many,TRBJ1-5,15,TGTGCCATCCGGGCAGAAAATGGTGGCAATCAGCCCCAGCATTTT,CAIRAENGGNQPQHF
TRBV13,-,-,TRBJ2-6,19,TGTGCCAGCAGCCGAGGAGCTTTTGGGGGGTACTCTGGGGCCAACGTCCTGACTTTC,CASSRGAFGGYSGANVLTF
TRBV27,-,-,TRBJ2-3,15,TGTGCCAGCAGTATCCGGGACTCTAGCACAGATACGCAGTATTTT,CASSIRDSSTDTQYF
TRBV19,TRBD1,many,TRBJ1-4,14,TGTGCCAGTAGTGGGGACAGAAGTAATGAAAAACTGTTTTTT,CASSGDRSNEKLFF
TRBV14,-,few,TRBJ2-7,14,TGTGCCAGCAGCCAAGCCGACAAAGACTACGAGCAGTACTTC,CASSQADKDYEQYF
TRBV28,-,many,TRBJ2-7,11,TGTGCCAGCAGGAATCCCTACGAGCAGTACTTC,CASRNPYEQYF
TRBV29-1,-,many,TRBJ1-2,13,TGCAGCGCTGAGGTATGGGGAGGATATGGCTACACCTTC,CSAEVWGGYGYTF
TRBV20-1,-,many,TRBJ2-4,14,TGCAGTGCTGGAGGGGGCGTCGACAAAAACATTCAGTACTTC,CSAGGGVDKNIQYF
TRBV7-9,-,-,TRBJ1-4,14,TGTGCCAGCAGCCAGGGGACGAAGAATGAAAAACTGTTTTTT,CASSQGTKNEKLFF
TRBV4-1,TRBD2,many,TRBJ2-7,15,TGCGCCAGCAGCCAAGCCGGGACTAGAAGCCACGAGCAGTACTTC,CASSQAGTRSHEQYF
TRBV28,TRBD1,-,TRBJ1-6,18,TGTGCCAGCAGTTTCAGTATTGATACGACAGGGGGTTCCTCACCCCTCCACTTT,CASSFSIDTTGGSSPLHF
TRBV11-2,TRBD1,few,TRBJ2-1,16,TGTGCCAGCAGCCCAAGGACAGGTTGGTCCTACAATGAGCAGTTCTTC,CASSPRTGWSYNEQFF
TRBV9,-,many,TRBJ2-5,13,TGTGCCAGCAGCGTAGCACCAAAAGAGACCCAGTACTTC,CASSVAPKETQYF
TRBV28,-,many,TRBJ2-7,14,TGTGCCAGCAGCTCATCCCCGAATTCCTACGAGCAGTACTTC,CASSSSPNSYEQYF
TRBV5-6,TRBD1,few,TRBJ2-2,15,TGTGCCAGCAGCAGGGACGACAGGGTCACCGGGGAGCTGTTTTTT,CASSRDDRVTGELFF
TRBV20-1,TRBD2,many,TRBJ2-3,14,TGCAGTGCCCCCCGGGGGGGCACCACAGATACGCAGTATTTT,CSAPRGGTTDTQYF
TRBV6-5,-,many,TRBJ1-2,14,TGTGCCAGCAGTTACGGGGGGGAGGTCGATGGCTACACCTTC,CASSYGGEVDGYTF
TRBV10-3,-,-,TRBJ1-4,14,TGTGCCATCAGTGAGACCGGTAATAATGAAAAACTGTTTTTT,CAISETGNNEKLFF
TRBV6-5,-,many,TRBJ2-2,15,TGTGCCAGCAGCAGACCGGGACGGGGCACCGGGGAGCTGTTTTTT,CASSRPGRGTGELFF
TRBV28,-,-,TRBJ1-3,14,TGTGCCAGCACCCAGGGGTACTCTGGAAACACCATATATTTT,CASTQGYSGNTIYF
TRBV30,-,-,TRBJ1-1,14,TGTGCCTGGAGTCTAGGACAGATGAACACTGAAGCTTTCTTT,CAWSLGQMNTEAFF
TRBV4-1,-,-,TRBJ1-1,14,TGCGCCAGCAGCCAAGGGCAGGGAAGCACTGAAGCTTTCTTT,CASSQGQGSTEAFF
TRBV20-1,-,-,TRBJ2-1,14,TGCAGTGCTTCATTCGCAAGCTCCTACAATGGGCAGTTCTTC,CSASFASSYNGQFF
TRBV2,-,many,TRBJ2-5,14,TGTGCCAGCTGGACGGACTCGTTTGGGGAGACCCAGTACTTC,CASWTDSFGETQYF
TRBV6-2/TRBV6-3,-,once,TRBJ2-7,16,TGTGCCAGCAGTTATCAACCCAGGGATGGGAGCTACGAGCAGTACTTC,CASSYQPRDGSYEQYF
TRBV20-1,-,-,TRBJ1-1,12,TGCAGTGCTAAGGGGTCAAACACTGAAGCTTTCTTT,CSAKGSNTEAFF
TRBV7-9,TRBD2,few,TRBJ2-1,17,TGTGCCAGCAGCCCGAATTACGGGACTAGCCCCTACAATGAGCAGTTCTTC,CASSPNYGTSPYNEQFF
TRBV6-1,-,-,TRBJ2-7,14,TGTGCCAGCACTACAGGGCAAGGAGCCTCCGAGCAGTACTTC,CASTTGQGASEQYF
TRBV5-6,-,-,TRBJ2-4,17,TGTGCCAGCAGCTTGGGGCCACCACCACTAGCCAAAAACATTCAGTACTTC,CASSLGPPPLAKNIQYF
TRBV5-6,TRBD1,many,TRBJ2-5,11,TGTGCCAGCAGCCCCGGGACAGGCTTGGACTTC,CASSPGTGLDF
TRBV6-2/TRBV6-3,-,many,TRBJ1-2,11,TGTGCCAGCAGCCTGGGTGATGGCTACACCTTC,CASSLGDGYTF
TRBV13,TRBD2,-,TRBJ2-3,15,TGTGCCAGCAGCTTAGAGGCTAGCGGGGGAGATGCGCAGTATTTT,CASSLEASGGDAQYF
TRBV7-6,TRBD1,few,TRBJ1-6,13,TGTGCCAGCAGCGCCGGGACAGTTTTTCCCCTCCACTTT,CASSAGTVFPLHF
TRBV12-3/TRBV12-4,-,many,TRBJ2-1,11,TGTGCCGGAGGGCGGGGCAGTGAGCAGTTCTTC,CAGGRGSEQFF
TRBV27,-,-,TRBJ1-1,14,TGTGCCAGCGGCAACTTAAACTCGAACACTGAAGCTTTCTTT,CASGNLNSNTEAFF
TRBV27,-,few,TRBJ2-7,13,TGTGCCAGCGCCGCCGGGACCACCTACGAGCAGTACTTC,CASAAGTTYEQYF
TRBV6-2/TRBV6-3,TRBD2,many,TRBJ2-1,21,TGTGCCAGCAGTTACTTCCCCGGGACTAGCGAAATTCCTGGCTCCCCCAATGAGCAGTTCTTC,CASSYFPGTSEIPGSPNEQFF
TRBV7-9,-,-,TRBJ2-4,15,TGTGCCAGCAGGCAAGGGGACAAAGCCAAAAACATTCAGTACTTC,CASRQGDKAKNIQYF
TRBV5-1,TRBD2,many,TRBJ2-7,13,TGCGCCAGCAACGATCAGCGGGGGAACGAGCAGTACTTC,CASNDQRGNEQYF
TRBV7-6,-,many,TRBJ2-1,15,TGTGCCAGCAGCTTAGAATCGGGGCGGGACAATGAGCAGTTCTTC,CASSLESGRDNEQFF
TRBV7-9,-,few,TRBJ1-1,14,TGTGCCAGCAGCTCACCCAGGGTCTTGACTGAAGCTTTCTTT,CASSSPRVLTEAFF
TRBV6-2/TRBV6-3,-,many,TRBJ2-1,15,TGTGCCAGCAGTTACCCACAGGAGTCCTACACTGAGCAGTTCTTC,CASSYPQESYTEQFF
TRBV5-1,-,many,TRBJ1-1,15,TGCGCCAGCAGCTTGGGGCGGGCCTCGGACACTGAAGCTTTCTTT,CASSLGRASDTEAFF
TRBV28,-,-,TRBJ2-7,13,TGTGCCAGCAGTTCCGGGCAGCACTACGGGCAGTACTTC,CASSSGQHYGQYF